This T cell receptor beta chain was obtained from a study of response to subunit inactivated influenza vaccine. Study-wide points: Few additional T cells are recruited per seasonal influenza vaccination, authors suggested.

TCRdb ran MiXCR on the RT-PCR reads and lists one entry per CDR3 protein. The table lists 450,000 to 700,000 distinct CDR3 sequences, around 15% of them singletons. In germline, CDR1 is DFQATT, CDR2 SNEGSKA (reference sequence). V shed 0 bases, J shed 8 bases, and the junction held 8 bases outside the gene matches. This CDR3 has 15 residues. As for this clonotype: Its antigen is currently unknown.

The V gene is TRBV20-1, the J gene TRBJ2-1, with TRBD2 identical over 9 bases. The sequence derives from a man in his fifties who received an inactivated influenza vaccine. The specimen was PBMCs from blood, collected approximately 12 days after vaccination. The CDR3 region is CSARDLQREVYEQFF. DNA for the CDR3: TGCAGTGCTAGAGATCTTCAGCGGGAGGTCTATGAGCAGTTCTTC.